Below, 22 T cell receptor beta chains from the same sample are listed, as sequenced in a study of T cell changes during pregnancy in multiple sclerosis. The method was immunoSEQ multiplex PCR; TCRdb's version includes in-frame clones alone and lacks a portion of them. This table has more than 55,000 clones, roughly nine tenths appearing once. Sequenced here: peripheral blood, sampled in the first trimester of pregnancy. The source is a female donor in good health, enrolled as a control in a pregnancy study.

The V and J genes are TRBV11-3 and TRBJ2-3, with 10 bases matching TRBD1. There are 14 residues in the CDR3. V shed 3 bases and J 4 bases; nucleotides not matched to a gene: 1. Germline lookup yields CDR1 SGHNT and CDR2 YENEEA. CDR3 sequence reads: CASSLGQGPDTQYF. DNA of the CDR3: TGTGCCAGCAGCTTGGGACAGGGGCCAGATACGCAGTATTTT.

This rearrangement joins TRBV7-9 to TRBJ2-7; TRBD1 agrees at 8 bases. Losses at the gene ends were 5 bases for V and 8 bases for J; bases not matched to a gene: 14. CDR3 length equals 15 residues. Germline CDR1 and CDR2: SEHNR and FQNEAQ (reference sequence). For the CDR3, the DNA is TGTGCCAGCAGCCCCCCGACAGGGGAAGTTGGGAAGCAGTACTTC. The encoded protein is CASSPPTGEVGKQYF.

The V gene is TRBV7-2, the J gene TRBJ2-7, with 7 bases identical to TRBD1. The CDR3 extends over 14 amino acids. J was trimmed by 4 bases and V by 5 bases; bases with no gene match: 8. The germline CDR1 and CDR2 sequences are SGHTA and FQGNSA. The CDR3 coding sequence is TGTGCCAGCAGCGGCCGGGACAGAATTTACGAGCAGTACTTC. Amino acids: CASSGRDRIYEQYF.

The rearrangement uses TRBV20-1 and TRBJ1-2, with D possibly being TRBD1 (6 bases). This CDR3 has 11 amino acids. The V gene lost 3 bases and the J gene lost 7 bases, with 9 bases spanning the gap. The germline V gene encodes CDR1 DFQATT and CDR2 SNEGSKA (reference sequence). CDR3 region: CSASGQFGYTF. The DNA for the CDR3 is TGCAGTGCTAGCGGACAGTTTGGCTACACCTTC.

This sequence joins TRBV5-4 and TRBJ2-7; 7 nucleotides match TRBD2. V gave up 4 bases and J gave up 6 bases; unmatched junction bases: 10. CDR3 size: 14 residues. Germline loops: CDR1 SGHNT, CDR2 YYREEE (reference sequence). The CDR3 nucleotides are TGTGCCAGCAGCCCGGTTGGAGGGAGGGGCGAGCAGTACTTC. Translation: CASSPVGGRGEQYF.

This chain connects TRBV7-2 to TRBJ2-3; tentative D call: TRBD2 (5 bases). This CDR3 spans 15 amino acids. With 5 bases removed from V and 1 base from J, the gap between germline ends came to 13 bases. Germline values: CDR1 SGHTA, CDR2 FQGNSA. The CDR3 bases are TGTGCCAGCAGCCTCCCCGGGGTAGGCACAGATACGCAGTATTTT. This encodes CASSLPGVGTDTQYF.

This chain links TRBV28 with TRBJ2-7; maybe TRBD2 (6 bases). Looked up from germline, CDR1 is MDHEN and CDR2 is SYDVKM. This CDR3 is built from 13 residues. The V end lost 6 bases, the J end lost 3 bases, and 12 bases lay between the germline ends. The DNA for the CDR3 is TGTGCCAGCAGACCTAACGGGGGCTACGAGCAGTACTTC. The encoded protein is CASRPNGGYEQYF.

This clone has only one observation. J is TRBJ1-4 and V is TRBV2; weak D call: TRBD1 (6 bases). V lost 5 bases and J 10 bases, leaving 11 bases between the germline ends. This CDR3 region has 12 residues. Germline V lookup: CDR1 SNHLY, CDR2 FYNNEI. CDR3 in amino acids: CASSMRGGKLFF. The CDR3, as DNA: TGTGCCAGCAGTATGAGGGGGGGAAAACTGTTTTTT. Full variable domain (remainder filled in from reference TRBV2 and TRBJ1-4): EPEVTQTPSHQVTQMGQEVILRCVPISNHLYFYWYRQILGQKVEFLVSFYNNEISEKSEIFDDQFSVERPDGSNFTLKIRSTKLEDSAMYFCASSMRGGKLFFGSGTQLSVL.

This chain uses TRBV28 with TRBJ2-7; 7 bases are shared with TRBD1. The CDR3 spans 14 residues. With 3 bases clipped from V and 1 base from J, the junction kept 3 bases outside the gene matches. CDR1 and CDR2 from the germline V gene are MDHEN and SYDVKM. The CDR3 DNA is TGTGCCAGCAGTTTGACAGGGTCATCCTACGAGCAGTACTTC. This codes for CASSLTGSSYEQYF.

The chain employs TRBV5-3 and TRBJ2-3; 9 positions match TRBD2. TRBV5-3 qualifies as an ORF whose function is uncertain. The CDR3 is made up of 17 amino acids. Unmatched junction bases numbered 7, after V lost 0 bases and J lost 2 bases. In DNA, the CDR3 is TGTGCCAGAAGCTTGGGGCGACTAGCGGCTAACACAGATACGCAGTATTTT. The encoded protein is CARSLGRLAANTDTQYF.

This clone was observed a single time. The chain has TRBV19 and TRBJ2-3; 9 positions agree with TRBD2. Unmatched junction bases numbered 9, after V lost 11 bases and J lost 0 bases. CDR1 and CDR2 from the germline V gene are LNHDA and SQIVND (reference sequence). CDR3 length equals 15 residues. CDR3 amino acids: CASLAGTRSTDTQYF. For the CDR3, the DNA is TGTGCCTCCCTAGCGGGGACCAGAAGCACAGATACGCAGTATTTT.

The chain joins TRBV27 to TRBJ2-1, with TRBD2 matching 9 bases. Per germline, CDR1 MNHEY and CDR2 SMNVEV (reference sequence). The V and J ends lost 4 bases and 4 bases, in that order; junction bases with no gene match: 8. This CDR3 contains 16 residues. CDR3 nucleotide sequence: TGTGCCAGCAGTTGGGCTAGCGGGACGAGGTACAATGAGCAGTTCTTC. Translated, it gives CASSWASGTRYNEQFF.

The chain employs TRBV19 and TRBJ2-7; D possibly corresponds to TRBD2 (6 bases). Trimming removed 6 bases at V and 5 bases at J, with 14 bases between. In germline, CDR1 is LNHDA, CDR2 SQIVND (reference sequence). The CDR3 contains 13 residues. The CDR3 DNA is TGTGCCAGTAGAGTCCAGGGACTCGACGAGCAGTACTTC. It is translated as CASRVQGLDEQYF.

This CDR3 reads CASSSEIRTKSYEQYF. The CDR3 DNA sequence: TGTGCCAGCAGTTCAGAAATCCGGACAAAGAGCTACGAGCAGTACTTC. The chain couples TRBV5-6 to TRBJ2-7; a weak D match, TRBD1 (5 bases). Trimming removed 5 bases from V and 3 bases from J, with 21 bases in between. The germline V gene encodes CDR1 SGHDT and CDR2 YYEEEE. This CDR3 comprises 16 residues.

The chain joins TRBV6-5 to TRBJ2-7, with 7 nucleotides matching TRBD1. The CDR3 covers 16 residues. J was trimmed by 0 bases and V by 2 bases; bases with no gene match: 7. The germline V gene has CDR1 MNHEY and CDR2 SVGAGI. The CDR3 DNA is TGTGCCAGCAGTTACGGAGAAGACAGGGCCTCCTACGAGCAGTACTTC. This gives the protein CASSYGEDRASYEQYF.

This clone has a single count. The rearrangement uses TRBV11-3 and TRBJ2-7, with 8 bases identical to TRBD1. V shed 1 base, J shed 2 bases, and the junction held 4 bases outside the gene matches. CDR3 length equals 15 residues. Germline CDR1 is SGHNT and CDR2 is YENEEA. The CDR3 coding sequence is TGTGCCAGCAGCTTAGTAGGACAGGGACCCTACGAGCAGTACTTC. Its translation is CASSLVGQGPYEQYF.

The chain employs TRBV7-9 and TRBJ2-1; 7 bases match TRBD2. CDR1 is SEHNR, CDR2 FQNEAQ, per germline (reference sequence). V lost 5 bases, J lost 4 bases, and 5 bases stayed unmatched. The CDR3 runs 14 residues. CDR3 in DNA: TGTGCCAGCAGCCGGACTAGAGAATACAATGAGCAGTTCTTC. It specifies CASSRTREYNEQFF.

The chain carries TRBV28 and TRBJ2-1; 14 bases match TRBD2. The CDR3 is 19 residues long. The ends lost 6 bases at V and 1 base at J; junction bases unmatched: 11. Germline V gene lookup returns CDR1 MDHEN and CDR2 SYDVKM. The CDR3 coding sequence is TGTGCCAGCAGGGGAACCGGGACTAGCGGGAGTAGGTCCTACAATGAGCAGTTCTTC. Translation: CASRGTGTSGSRSYNEQFF.

The chain combines TRBV7-2 with TRBJ2-2, with 7 nucleotides matching TRBD2. Germline lookup yields CDR1 SGHTA and CDR2 FQGNSA. Unmatched junction bases numbered 9, after V lost 5 bases and J lost 0 bases. CDR3 size: 17 residues. CDR3 coding DNA: TGTGCCAGCAGCATACGCTCTAGCGGTGCGAACACCGGGGAGCTGTTTTTT. As protein: CASSIRSSGANTGELFF.

The V and J genes are TRBV28 and TRBJ2-7; 8 bases are a match to TRBD2. Germline V gene sequence: CDR1 MDHEN, CDR2 SYDVKM. V shed 6 bases and J 3 bases; nucleotides not matched to a gene: 7. The CDR3 is made up of 14 amino acids. The CDR3 DNA reads TGTGCCAGCAGACCGGGACTAGGTCTCTACGAGCAGTACTTC. Encoded protein: CASRPGLGLYEQYF.

The chain links TRBV27 to TRBJ2-3; 7 bases fit TRBD2. The CDR3 contains 16 residues. The V gene's germline CDR1 is MNHEY and CDR2 SMNVEV (reference sequence). The V and J ends lost 0 bases and 4 bases, in that order; junction bases with no gene match: 7. This CDR3 reads CASSLSGGRGADTQYF. In DNA form, the CDR3 reads TGTGCCAGCAGTTTATCGGGAGGGAGGGGCGCAGATACGCAGTATTTT.

This clone occurred once. The chain carries TRBV20-1 and TRBJ2-3; no definite D call. The CDR3 spans 11 residues. The V end was cut by 3 bases, the J end by 3 bases, with 4 bases between. The germline CDR1 and CDR2 sequences are DFQATT and SNEGSKA (reference sequence). The CDR3 region is CSASVTDTQYF. Written as DNA, the CDR3 is TGCAGTGCTAGTGTAACAGATACGCAGTATTTT.